The table lists the clone carrying this T cell receptor beta chain with a few counts. What it recognizes is unknown. These data are taken from a study of T-cell memory formation after mild COVID-19. As for the study in general: TCR clusters largely stayed donor specific.

TCR alpha and TCR beta cDNA libraries carrying sample barcodes and UMIs were produced by 5'RACE using constant-segment primers. Via MiXCR, TCRdb re-called the 5' RACE reads, giving one row per CDR3 protein. There are around 300,000 distinct CDR3 sequences in the sample; approximately 13% occur only once, and over 20% lies in the top ten. The study's findings and limits: Pre-infection memory held some responding clones, suggesting pre-existing cross-reactive T cells responded. Day 15 to 85 contracting clones showed balanced CD4/CD8; day 15 to 37 expanders favored CD4+.

Trimming shortened V by 3 bases and J by 2 bases, and 10 bases separated the two germline ends. The length of the CDR3 is 14 residues. Germline V lookup: CDR1 SGHTA, CDR2 FQGNSA. V is TRBV7-2 and J is TRBJ1-2; the D gene is possibly TRBD1 (5 bases). Input material: PBMCs or a T cell subset sorted from them (not recorded which). This TCR was sampled from a man between 18 and 29 years old who had mild COVID-19 (a few samples of this study predate the infection). Cell type and time point are not known. The CDR3 nucleotides are TGTGCCAGCAGCTTTTCAGGGTCCAACTATGGCTACACCTTC. It translates to CASSFSGSNYGYTF. The full variable domain, rest sourced from reference TRBV7-2 and TRBJ1-2, is GAGVSQSPSNKVTEKGKDVELRCDPISGHTALYWYRQSLGQGLEFLIYFQGNSAPDKSGLPSDRFSAERTGGSVSTLTIQRTQQEDSAVYLCASSFSGSNYGYTFGSGTRLTVV.